One and the same sample provided the 21 T cell receptor beta chains below, sequenced in a study of blood T cell repertoires in COVID-19. TCRdb's table, derived via immunoSEQ multiplex PCR, lists solely in-frame clones and lacks some. In the table there are approximately 120,000 clones, around 86% of which are singletons. Material for sequencing was PBMCs or T cells enriched from blood (not recorded which). The receptors here all came from a man under 40 who had recovered from COVID-19.

The CDR3 DNA is TGCGCCAGCAGCTTGTCCGGGACAGACAATGAGCAGTTCTTC. It yields the protein CASSLSGTDNEQFF. The chain uses TRBV5-1 and TRBJ2-1; 7 nucleotides align to TRBD1. J was trimmed by 5 bases and V by 1 base; bases with no gene match: 3. The CDR3 totals 14 residues. Germline assignment: CDR1 SGHRS and CDR2 YFSETQ.

The CDR3 sequence is CASSVGEGGNYGYTF. The CDR3 region has the DNA TGTGCCAGCAGCGTAGGGGAGGGGGGTAACTATGGCTACACCTTC. V gene TRBV9 combines with J gene TRBJ1-2; D is perhaps TRBD1 (6 bases). There are 15 residues in the CDR3. Trimming pared 0 bases from V and 1 base from J, leaving 10 bases between. The germline gives CDR1 SGDLS, CDR2 YYNGEE. The whole variable domain, filled in from reference TRBV9 and TRBJ1-2, reads DSGVTQTPKHLITATGQRVTLRCSPRSGDLSVYWYQQSLDQGLQFLIQYYNGEERAKGNILERFSAQQFPDLHSELNLSSLELGDSALYFCASSVGEGGNYGYTFGSGTRLTVV.

The chain links TRBV18 to TRBJ1-6; 11 positions match TRBD1. Germline V lookup: CDR1 KGHSH, CDR2 LQKENI. CDR3 length: 18 amino acids. Unmatched junction bases numbered 6, after V lost 2 bases and J lost 3 bases. The CDR3 DNA reads TGTGCCAGCTCACCATATGGACAGGGGGCCATCTATAATTCACCCCTCCACTTT. Encoded protein: CASSPYGQGAIYNSPLHF. The full variable domain, rest sourced from reference TRBV18 and TRBJ1-6, is NAGVMQNPRHLVRRRGQEARLRCSPMKGHSHVYWYRQLPEEGLKFMVYLQKENIIDESGMPKERFSAEFPKEGPSILRIQQVVRGDSAAYFCASSPYGQGAIYNSPLHFGNGTRLTVT.

This clone has at least ten counts. The chain joins TRBV7-2 to TRBJ2-1; 10 bases align to TRBD2. Germline CDR1 reads SGHTA; CDR2 reads FQGNSA. V shed 7 bases, J shed 8 bases, and the junction held 5 bases outside the gene matches. This CDR3 is 13 amino acids long. In nucleotides, the CDR3 is TGTGCCAGCACTAGCGGGAGCATCCATGAGCAGTTCTTC. Protein product: CASTSGSIHEQFF.

The J gene is TRBJ1-2, the V gene TRBV2; no firm D call. The CDR3 has 10 residues. The V gene lost 7 bases and the J gene lost 9 bases, with 9 bases spanning the gap. CDR1 is SNHLY and CDR2 is FYNNEI in the germline V gene. CDR3 nucleotide sequence: TGTGCCAGCAAAGCCTCAAGCTACACCTTC. This sequence encodes CASKASSYTF.

This sequence joins TRBV4-2 and TRBJ2-7, with 11 bases identical to TRBD2. The CDR3 is 15 amino acids. The V segment lost 1 base and the J segment 3 bases; nucleotides outside the gene matches: 2. CDR1 is LGHNA, CDR2 YNFKEQ, per germline. Here the CDR3 DNA reads TGTGCCAGCAGCCAAGCCCTAGCGGGGGGCTACGAGCAGTACGTC. Protein sequence: CASSQALAGGYEQYV.

This clone is a singleton in its sample. The rearrangement uses TRBV9 and TRBJ1-1; possibly TRBD1 for D (5 bases). In germline, CDR1 is SGDLS, CDR2 YYNGEE. V lost 4 bases and J 5 bases, leaving 15 bases between the germline ends. The CDR3 consists of 14 residues. CDR3 sequence (DNA): TGTGCCAGCAGCCTCCTGGGGGGAGAGACTGAAGCTTTCTTT. It encodes CASSLLGGETEAFF.

This clone was picked up a small number of times. The chain combines TRBV19 with TRBJ2-2, with TRBD1 matching 9 bases. CDR3 length: 14 amino acids. Germline CDR1 is LNHDA and CDR2 is SQIVND (reference sequence). J gave up 6 bases and V 6 bases, and 5 bases lay outside the gene matches. CDR3 loop: CASSGTGIAGELFF. As DNA, the CDR3 is TGTGCCAGTAGCGGGACAGGGATCGCCGGGGAGCTGTTTTTT.

J is TRBJ1-1 and V is TRBV27, with 7 nucleotides matching TRBD1. CDR3 length: 14 amino acids. Per germline, CDR1 MNHEY and CDR2 SMNVEV (reference sequence). Unmatched junction bases numbered 11, after V lost 5 bases and J lost 8 bases. The CDR3 DNA sequence: TGTGCCAGCAGTGAGACAGGGCGGGGACGAGAAGCTTTCTTT. Its translation is CASSETGRGREAFF.

This clone came up once. The chain is built from TRBV7-9 and TRBJ1-2; D is undetermined. Germline V gives CDR1 SEHNR, CDR2 FQNEAQ (reference sequence). Trimming took off 5 bases at V and 5 bases at J, with 15 bases between the two ends. This CDR3 spans 14 amino acids. The DNA for the CDR3 is TGTGCCAGCAGCCCAGAGGGCCGGACTTATGGCTACACCTTC. As protein: CASSPEGRTYGYTF.

The chain is built from TRBV21-1 and TRBJ2-7; the table's D call TRBD1 went unverified against the DNA. TRBV21-1 is given as a pseudogene. This CDR3 contains 14 residues. This CDR3 is CASSKEQGASEQYV. Written as DNA, the CDR3 is TGTGCCAGCAGCAAGGAACAGGGGGCATCTGAGCAGTACGTC.

This clone was picked up a small number of times. The rearrangement uses TRBV2 and TRBJ2-2; 8 bases agree with TRBD1. Germline CDR1 and CDR2: SNHLY and FYNNEI. There are 15 residues in the CDR3. The V segment lost 2 bases and the J segment 3 bases; nucleotides outside the gene matches: 2. CDR3 DNA: TGTGCCAGCAGTGAACAGGGGGCAGACACCGGGGAGCTGTTTTTT. Encoded protein: CASSEQGADTGELFF.

The chain links TRBV9 to TRBJ2-2; D uncertain. The CDR3 is 13 residues long. The V and J ends lost 0 bases and 8 bases respectively, with 8 bases between them. CDR1 SGDLS and CDR2 YYNGEE come from the germline V gene. This CDR3 is CASSVGARGELFF. CDR3 nucleotides: TGTGCCAGCAGCGTAGGAGCTCGGGGGGAGCTGTTTTTT.

V usage is TRBV7-3 and J usage is TRBJ2-5; no firm D call. The CDR3 totals 13 residues. Per the germline V gene, CDR1 is SGHTA and CDR2 is FQGTGA. With 6 bases removed from V and 5 bases from J, the gap between germline ends came to 13 bases. The CDR3 region is CASRKGPGETQYF. In DNA, the CDR3 is TGTGCCAGCAGAAAAGGCCCCGGGGAGACCCAGTACTTC.

The chain joins TRBV5-4 to TRBJ2-7, with 10 bases matching TRBD2. Germline CDR1 SGHNT, CDR2 YYREEE (reference sequence). The CDR3 is made up of 14 amino acids. Trimming cost V 4 bases and J 1 base; bases outside gene matches: 2. The CDR3 nucleotides are TGTGCCAGCAGCACTAGCGGGACGTCCTACGAGCAGTACTTC. This codes for CASSTSGTSYEQYF.

The rearrangement uses TRBV28 and TRBJ1-2; 11 positions agree with TRBD1. Losses at the gene ends were 5 bases for V and 8 bases for J; bases not matched to a gene: 10. The CDR3 has 15 amino acids. Germline V CDR1 and CDR2: MDHEN, SYDVKM. The CDR3 loop is CASSPGTGGEGGYTF. The CDR3 coding sequence is TGTGCCAGCAGTCCTGGGACAGGGGGTGAGGGGGGCTACACCTTC.

The chain employs TRBV7-8 and TRBJ1-2; perhaps TRBD1 as D (5 bases). Trimming took off 5 bases at V and 5 bases at J, with 18 bases between the two ends. The CDR3 is 15 residues long. The germline gives CDR1 SGHVS, CDR2 FQNEAQ. The CDR3 region has the DNA TGTGCCAGCAGCCAACAACGCGACAGTACATATGGCTACACCTTC. It codes for CASSQQRDSTYGYTF.

The chain has TRBV7-9 and TRBJ1-2; the D is unclear. Germline CDR1 is SEHNR and CDR2 is FQNEAQ (reference sequence). V lost 1 base to trimming and J lost 5 bases, with 8 bases between them. CDR3 length: 13 amino acids. DNA of the CDR3: TGTGCCAGCAGCTTAGATGGTCAGTATGGCTACACCTTC. Its translation: CASSLDGQYGYTF.

This chain uses TRBV7-2 with TRBJ1-2; TRBD1 agrees at 10 bases. V lost 4 bases, J lost 0 bases, and 5 bases stayed unmatched. Germline loops: CDR1 SGHTA, CDR2 FQGNSA. CDR3 length: 16 amino acids. The CDR3 DNA sequence: TGTGCCAGCAGCTACCCGGGACAGGGGCCTAACTATGGCTACACCTTC. Its protein product is CASSYPGQGPNYGYTF.

The genes are TRBV27 and TRBJ1-3; possibly TRBD1 for D (6 bases). Germline values: CDR1 MNHEY, CDR2 SMNVEV (reference sequence). The CDR3 is 14 residues long. The germline V and J ends were trimmed by 6 bases and 0 bases, with 9 bases remaining between them. The CDR3 nucleotides read TGTGCCAGCAGCCTAGGGGGCTCTGGAAACACCATATATTTT. Protein sequence: CASSLGGSGNTIYF.

The chain links TRBV4-1 to TRBJ2-7; 10 nucleotides agree with TRBD2. Germline lookup yields CDR1 MGHRA and CDR2 YSYEKL. The CDR3 contains 18 residues. V shed 0 bases and J 4 bases; nucleotides not matched to a gene: 12. Here the CDR3 reads CASSQDPSGSLSVYEQYF. The CDR3 DNA is TGCGCCAGCAGCCAAGATCCTAGCGGGAGTCTTAGTGTGTACGAGCAGTACTTC.